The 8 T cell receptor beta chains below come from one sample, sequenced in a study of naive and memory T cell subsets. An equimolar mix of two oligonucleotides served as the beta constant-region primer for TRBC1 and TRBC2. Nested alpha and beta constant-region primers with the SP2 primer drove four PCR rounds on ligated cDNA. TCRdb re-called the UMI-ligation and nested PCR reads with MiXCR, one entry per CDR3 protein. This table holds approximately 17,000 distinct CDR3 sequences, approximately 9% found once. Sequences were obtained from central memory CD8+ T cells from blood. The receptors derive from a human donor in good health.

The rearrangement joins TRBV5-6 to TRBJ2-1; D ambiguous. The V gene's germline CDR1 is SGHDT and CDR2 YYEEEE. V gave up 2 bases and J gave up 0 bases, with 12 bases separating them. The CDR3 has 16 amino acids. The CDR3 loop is CASSFSGYSSYNEQFF. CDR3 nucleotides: TGTGCCAGCAGCTTTTCAGGCTACTCCTCCTACAATGAGCAGTTCTTC.

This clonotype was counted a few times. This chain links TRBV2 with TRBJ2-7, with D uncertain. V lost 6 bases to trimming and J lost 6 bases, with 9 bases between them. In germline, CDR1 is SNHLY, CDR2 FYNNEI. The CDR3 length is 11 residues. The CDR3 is CASRSSFEQYF. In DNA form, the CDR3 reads TGTGCCAGCAGATCCAGTTTCGAGCAGTACTTC.

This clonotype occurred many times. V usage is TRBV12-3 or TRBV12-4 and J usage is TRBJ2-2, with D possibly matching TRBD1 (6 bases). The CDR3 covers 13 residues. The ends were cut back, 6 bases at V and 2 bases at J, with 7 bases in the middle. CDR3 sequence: CASRDSNTGELFF. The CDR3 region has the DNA TGTGCCAGCAGGGACAGTAACACCGGGGAGCTGTTTTTT.

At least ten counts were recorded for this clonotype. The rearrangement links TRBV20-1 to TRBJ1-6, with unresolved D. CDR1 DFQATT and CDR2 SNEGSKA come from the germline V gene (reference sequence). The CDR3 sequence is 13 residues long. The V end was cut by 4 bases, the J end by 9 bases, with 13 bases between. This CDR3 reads CSANGREASPLHF. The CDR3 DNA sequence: TGCAGTGCTAACGGCCGTGAGGCTTCACCCCTCCACTTT.

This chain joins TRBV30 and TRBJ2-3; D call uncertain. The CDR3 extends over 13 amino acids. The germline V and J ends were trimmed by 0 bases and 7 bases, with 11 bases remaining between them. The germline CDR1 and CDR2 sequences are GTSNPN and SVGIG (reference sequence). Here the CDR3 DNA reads TGTGCCTGGAGTGTAATCCCCTCCCATACGCAGTATTTT. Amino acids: CAWSVIPSHTQYF.

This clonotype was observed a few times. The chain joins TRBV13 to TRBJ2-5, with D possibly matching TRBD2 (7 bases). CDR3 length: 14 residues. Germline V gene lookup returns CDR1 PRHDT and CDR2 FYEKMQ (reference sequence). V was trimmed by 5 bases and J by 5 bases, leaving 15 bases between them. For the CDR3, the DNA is TGTGCCAGCAGCCCTCGGGGGGCCTTTGAGACCCAGTACTTC. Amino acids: CASSPRGAFETQYF.

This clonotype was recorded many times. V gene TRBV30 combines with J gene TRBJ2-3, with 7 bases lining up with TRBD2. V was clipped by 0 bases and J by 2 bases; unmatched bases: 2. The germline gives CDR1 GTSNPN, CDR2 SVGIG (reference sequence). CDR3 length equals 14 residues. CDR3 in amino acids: CAWSVGTNTDTQYF. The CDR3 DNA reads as TGTGCCTGGAGTGTGGGGACTAACACAGATACGCAGTATTTT.

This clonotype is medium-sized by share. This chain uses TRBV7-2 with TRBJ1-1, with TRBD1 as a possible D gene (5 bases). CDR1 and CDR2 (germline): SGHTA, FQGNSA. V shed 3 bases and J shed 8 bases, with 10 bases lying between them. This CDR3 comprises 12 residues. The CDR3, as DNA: TGTGCCAGCAGCTTGCAGGGCGGGGAAGCTTTCTTT. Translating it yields CASSLQGGEAFF.